Below are 12 T cell receptor beta chains sequenced from a single sample in a study of cytomegalovirus exposure and HLA in healthy donors. Researchers ran the PCR with 60 Vbeta and 13 Jbeta primers. Some clones are missing from TCRdb's copy, which holds only in-frame ones; the method was immunoSEQ multiplex PCR. The sample records 150,000 to 200,000 clones, over 70% being singletons. What was sequenced was PBMCs. Receptors originate from a man aged 40-55 years in good health and CMV-seronegative.

This chain connects TRBV7-9 to TRBJ2-5, with D possibly matching TRBD1 (5 bases). The germline gives CDR1 SEHNR, CDR2 FQNEAQ (reference sequence). The ends were cut back, 4 bases at V and 2 bases at J, with 8 bases in the middle. This CDR3 is built from 13 residues. CDR3 amino acids: CASSSAGQETQYF. The CDR3 DNA reads TGTGCCAGCAGCTCCGCAGGGCAAGAGACCCAGTACTTC.

This sequence joins TRBV19 and TRBJ1-5; D is ambiguous. In germline, CDR1 is LNHDA, CDR2 SQIVND (reference sequence). This CDR3 has 15 residues. V lost 6 bases, J lost 1 base, and 13 bases lay in between. The chain's CDR3 is CASRMEWRSNQPQHF. CDR3 DNA: TGTGCCAGTAGAATGGAGTGGAGAAGCAATCAGCCCCAGCATTTT.

This chain uses TRBV28 with TRBJ1-1; D is undetermined. Germline CDR1 is MDHEN and CDR2 is SYDVKM. The germline V and J ends were trimmed by 7 bases and 0 bases, with 9 bases remaining between them. The CDR3 is made up of 13 amino acids. The CDR3 coding sequence is TGTGCCAGCATACGACAAATGAACACTGAAGCTTTCTTT. It is translated as CASIRQMNTEAFF.

There are a few counts of this clone. The chain couples TRBV28 to TRBJ1-3; D is unclear. The germline V gene has CDR1 MDHEN and CDR2 SYDVKM. Trimming took off 2 bases at V and 4 bases at J, with 9 bases between the two ends. The CDR3 spans 14 residues. The CDR3 DNA reads TGTGCCAGCAGTTTACGGGGTTCCGGAAACACCATATATTTT. It is translated as CASSLRGSGNTIYF.

The chain is built from TRBV9 and TRBJ2-3; 11 nucleotides align to TRBD2. J gave up 6 bases and V 2 bases, and 5 bases lay outside the gene matches. The CDR3 length is 15 residues. Per germline, CDR1 SGDLS and CDR2 YYNGEE. This CDR3 reads CASSVSGGAGDTQYF. CDR3 DNA: TGTGCCAGCAGCGTTAGCGGGGGGGCAGGGGATACGCAGTATTTT. Based on the CDR3 plus reference TRBV9 and TRBJ2-3, the full variable domain is DSGVTQTPKHLITATGQRVTLRCSPRSGDLSVYWYQQSLDQGLQFLIQYYNGEERAKGNILERFSAQQFPDLHSELNLSSLELGDSALYFCASSVSGGAGDTQYFGPGTRLTVL.

The chain combines TRBV6-5 with TRBJ2-2; the D gene is possibly TRBD2 (7 bases). The CDR3 loop spans 14 amino acids. Trimming removed 10 bases at V and 5 bases at J, with 17 bases between. Germline V gene sequence: CDR1 MNHEY, CDR2 SVGAGI. CDR3 region: CATKRGGRTGELFF. The CDR3 coding sequence is TGTGCCACCAAGAGGGGGGGGCGGACCGGGGAGCTGTTTTTT.

The chain has TRBV11-3 and TRBJ2-5; 9 bases fit TRBD2. Germline V gene data show CDR1 as SGHNT and CDR2 as YENEEA. V lost 0 bases to trimming and J lost 5 bases; unmatched junction nucleotides: 7. The CDR3 covers 16 residues. This CDR3 is CASSLDGGRARETQYF. The CDR3 DNA reads TGTGCCAGCAGCTTAGACGGCGGGAGGGCCCGCGAGACCCAGTACTTC.

The chain carries TRBV10-2 and TRBJ2-3; 8 bases align to TRBD2. The CDR3 has 14 residues. Trimming removed 7 bases from V and 2 bases from J; junction bases left unmatched: 5. Per the germline V gene, CDR1 is WSHSY and CDR2 is SAAADI. CDR3 in DNA: TGCGCCAGCATTGCGCGGGAGGACACAGATACGCAGTATTTT. It codes for CASIAREDTDTQYF.

The rearrangement joins TRBV29-1 to TRBJ2-7; a possible D gene is TRBD2 (5 bases). Germline V CDR1 and CDR2: SQVTM, ANQGSEA. The V end was cut by 6 bases, the J end by 2 bases, with 11 bases between. The length of the CDR3 is 12 residues. This CDR3 reads CSVEDGTYEQYF. CDR3 DNA: TGCAGCGTGGAGGACGGGACCTACGAGCAGTACTTC.

The chain employs TRBV6-1 and TRBJ1-5; D not certain. Germline CDR1 reads MNHNS; CDR2 reads SASEGT. CDR3 length: 14 residues. V was cut by 6 bases and J by 5 bases, with 14 bases left in between. The CDR3 reads CASSPSRGDQPQHF. Here the CDR3 DNA reads TGTGCCAGCAGCCCTAGCCGGGGAGATCAGCCCCAGCATTTT.

V gene TRBV27 combines with J gene TRBJ1-2; D is unresolved. Germline values: CDR1 MNHEY, CDR2 SMNVEV (reference sequence). The CDR3 has 17 amino acids. V lost 5 bases and J 6 bases, leaving 25 bases between the germline ends. In DNA form, the CDR3 reads TGTGCCAGCAGTGAGAACCTTGGGCAGGTTCGTTTTCATGGCTACACCTTC. Translated, it gives CASSENLGQVRFHGYTF.

The rearrangement joins TRBV7-6 to TRBJ1-1; D possibly corresponds to TRBD1 (6 bases). The CDR3 runs to 14 residues. Germline loops: CDR1 SGHVS, CDR2 FNYEAQ. V lost 1 base and J lost 3, with 9 bases in between. CDR3: CASSLGGHDTEAFF. CDR3 nucleotide sequence: TGTGCCAGCAGCTTAGGGGGGCATGACACTGAAGCTTTCTTT.